One sample yielded the 5 T cell receptor beta chains listed below, sequenced in a study of patients and donors after allogeneic stem cell transplantation. TCRdb re-called the RT-PCR reads through MiXCR, storing one row per CDR3 protein. The sample has 200,000 to 250,000 distinct CDR3 sequences, roughly an eighth seen once; the top ten hold around a tenth. Sequencing used blood, either unsorted or a sorted T cell fraction (not recorded which). These receptors were taken from a human donor who was either an allogeneic HSCT recipient or a stem cell or donor lymphocyte infusion donor (not recorded which). It is not recorded whose cells these are; they may come from a transplant donor.

The table lists this clonotype with a few counts. The chain has TRBV9 and TRBJ2-2, with 11 bases that match TRBD2. The V gene's germline CDR1 is SGDLS and CDR2 YYNGEE. With 3 bases clipped from V and 6 bases from J, the junction kept 13 bases outside the gene matches. This CDR3 region has 18 residues. As DNA, the CDR3 is TGTGCCAGCAGCGATAGCGGGAGGGCCGTTAACGCGGCCGGGGAGCTGTTTTTT. Amino acids: CASSDSGRAVNAAGELFF.

This clonotype was observed a few times. V and J are TRBV2 and TRBJ2-1, with D hard to call. V lost 4 bases, J lost 2 bases, and 12 bases lay in between. The CDR3 sequence is 15 residues long. Germline V gene lookup returns CDR1 SNHLY and CDR2 FYNNEI. CDR3 region: CASSGTPLTYNEQFF. The CDR3 bases are TGTGCCAGCAGTGGCACACCCCTTACCTACAATGAGCAGTTCTTC. Complete variable domain (other parts from reference TRBV2 and TRBJ2-1): EPEVTQTPSHQVTQMGQEVILRCVPISNHLYFYWYRQILGQKVEFLVSFYNNEISEKSEIFDDQFSVERPDGSNFTLKIRSTKLEDSAMYFCASSGTPLTYNEQFFGPGTRLTVL.

The J gene is TRBJ2-2, the V gene TRBV5-1; possibly TRBD1 or TRBD2 for D (5 bases each). Looked up from germline, CDR1 is SGHRS and CDR2 is YFSETQ. The V end lost 0 bases, the J end lost 6 bases, and 9 bases lay between the germline ends. CDR3 size: 14 residues. Written as DNA, the CDR3 is TGCGCCAGCAGCTTGGAGGGACCCCCCGGGGAGCTGTTTTTT. It yields the protein CASSLEGPPGELFF.

In regard to this clonotype: It may be a read error: a sequence one base away is much more abundant. The rearrangement uses TRBV6-1 and TRBJ1-4; tentative D call: TRBD1 (6 bases). V was trimmed by 5 bases and J by 3 bases, leaving 10 bases between them. Germline V gene lookup returns CDR1 MNHNS and CDR2 SASEGT. CDR3 length equals 14 residues. In DNA form, the CDR3 reads TGTGCCAGCAGTCGGACAGAGTCTAATGAAAAACTGTTTTTT. It translates to CASSRTESNEKLFF.

This clonotype has a count of ten or more. The V call is TRBV11-2, the J call TRBJ2-5; D perhaps matches TRBD1 (7 bases). V lost 5 bases and J lost 5, with 15 bases in between. CDR1 and CDR2 (germline): SGHAT, FQNNGV. CDR3 length: 14 amino acids. The CDR3 is CASSPSTGRETQYF. The CDR3 DNA reads TGTGCCAGCAGCCCTTCGACAGGGAGGGAGACCCAGTACTTC.